The clone carrying this T cell receptor beta chain appeared a single time. Germline CDR1 and CDR2: SGHTA and FQGNSA. Trimming pared 4 bases from V and 0 bases from J, leaving 9 bases between. CDR3 length equals 14 residues. Per the original methods: Researchers report that nucleated cell counts were estimated from reference gene primer amplification. Sequencing was performed with immunoSEQ multiplex PCR; in TCRdb, only in-frame clones are kept and a portion is missing. The D gene and trimming were derived from the DNA, and the V and J assignments and clone size from that table. The data hold about 62,000 clones, with approximately 73% observed a single time. This entry belongs to a study of blood T cell repertoires in COVID-19. About the research overall: There were acute and convalescent COVID-19 samples, and they came from the United States, Italy and Spain.

This receptor was taken from a woman in her forties or fifties with active or convalescent COVID-19. Sequenced material: peripheral blood. The V and J genes are TRBV7-2 and TRBJ2-5, with D unclear. The CDR3 is CASSSSLYQETQYF. DNA for the CDR3: TGTGCCAGCAGCTCCTCCCTGTACCAAGAGACCCAGTACTTC.